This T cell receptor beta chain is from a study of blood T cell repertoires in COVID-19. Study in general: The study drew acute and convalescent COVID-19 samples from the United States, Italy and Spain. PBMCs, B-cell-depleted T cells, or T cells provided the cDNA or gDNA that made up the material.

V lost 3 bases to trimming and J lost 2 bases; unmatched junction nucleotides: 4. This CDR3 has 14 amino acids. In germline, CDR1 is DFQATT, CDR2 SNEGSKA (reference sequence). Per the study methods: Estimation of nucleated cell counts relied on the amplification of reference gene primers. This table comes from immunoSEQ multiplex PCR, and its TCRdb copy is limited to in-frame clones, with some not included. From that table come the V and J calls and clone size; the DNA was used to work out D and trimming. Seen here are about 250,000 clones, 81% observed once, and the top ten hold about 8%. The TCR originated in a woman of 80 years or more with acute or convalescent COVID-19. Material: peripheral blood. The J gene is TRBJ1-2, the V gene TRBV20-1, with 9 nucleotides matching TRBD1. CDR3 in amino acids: CSASPGTGNYGYTF. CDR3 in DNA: TGCAGTGCTAGTCCCGGGACAGGGAACTATGGCTACACCTTC.